The source of this TCR beta chain is a study of blood T cell repertoires in COVID-19. At the level of the study: Acute and convalescent COVID-19 specimens originated in the United States, Italy and Spain.

Under the authors' procedure: How many nucleated cells were present was estimated from reference gene primer amplification. Repertoires were generated with immunoSEQ multiplex PCR, while TCRdb's copy carries only in-frame clones and drops some. For V, J and clone size, that table is used; D and trimming come from the DNA. Found here are 25,000 or so clones, 94% of them singletons; the top ten hold about 4%. The sample consisted of peripheral blood. The clonotype comes from a woman in her forties or fifties with active COVID-19.

The CDR3 spells CASSPGTSGGTNNEQFF. CDR3 nucleotides: TGTGCCAGCAGCCCGGGGACTAGCGGGGGCACTAACAATGAGCAGTTCTTC. V is TRBV7-9 and J is TRBJ2-1; 14 bases are a match to TRBD2. Germline-derived CDR1 and CDR2 are SEHNR and FQNEAQ (reference sequence). V gave up 5 bases and J gave up 5 bases; unmatched junction bases: 8. The CDR3 is made up of 17 amino acids.